This record covers a single T cell receptor (beta chain). Its antigen remains unknown. The repertoire was sequenced with immunoSEQ multiplex PCR; TCRdb's copy has only in-frame clones and lacks some. The sample records about 8,500 clones, around 81% being singletons. This sample was included in a study of regulatory and conventional T cells in RAG deficiency. Findings and caveats of the study: Sorted Omenn CD25-high CD127-low cells may not be bona fide Tregs. Other subsets showed approximately 10-fold reductions, but Treg unique TCR beta sequences fell about 92-fold in these patients.

Per germline, CDR1 LNHDA and CDR2 SQIVND (reference sequence). V dropped 1 base and J dropped 0 bases, with 13 bases sitting between them. The CDR3 length is 18 residues. The sample was also linked to a second study, of regulatory T cells. From that report: The PCR used 52 TRBV and 13 TRBJ primers.

This receptor was identified in a human donor in good health. This chain connects TRBV19 to TRBJ1-6; no reliable D call. Sequencing was done on a sample of CD8+ T cells sorted from blood. CDR3 amino acids: CASSIVLDRSSYNSPLHF. Here the CDR3 DNA reads TGTGCCAGTAGTATAGTTTTGGACCGGAGCTCCTATAATTCACCCCTCCACTTT. The full variable domain, in which reference TRBV19 and TRBJ1-6 provide the parts outside the CDR3, is DGGITQSPKYLFRKEGQNVTLSCEQNLNHDAMYWYRQDPGQGLRLIYYSQIVNDFQKGDIAEGYSVSREKKESFPLTVTSAQKNPTAFYLCASSIVLDRSSYNSPLHFGNGTRLTVT.